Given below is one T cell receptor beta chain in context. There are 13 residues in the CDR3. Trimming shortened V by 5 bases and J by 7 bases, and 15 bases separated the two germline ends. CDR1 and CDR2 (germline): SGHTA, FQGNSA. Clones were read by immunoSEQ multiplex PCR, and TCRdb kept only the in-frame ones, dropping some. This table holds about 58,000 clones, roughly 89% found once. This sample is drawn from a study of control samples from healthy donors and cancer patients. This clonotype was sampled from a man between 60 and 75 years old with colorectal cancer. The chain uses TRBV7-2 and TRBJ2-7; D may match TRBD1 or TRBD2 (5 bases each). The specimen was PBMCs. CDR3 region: CASSIGTAGEQYF. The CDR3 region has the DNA TGTGCCAGCAGCATTGGGACGGCGGGTGAGCAGTACTTC.